The 9 T cell receptor beta chains reported below all come from one sample, sequenced in a study of cytomegalovirus exposure and HLA in healthy donors. The primer mix had 60 Vbeta and 13 Jbeta primers. Assay used: immunoSEQ multiplex PCR; TCRdb lists only in-frame clones, some missing. This table has around 210,000 clones, roughly 81% appearing once. The source material was PBMCs. The receptors originated from a girl aged 2 to 9 in good health and CMV-seronegative.

There are a few counts of this clone. The V gene is TRBV6-4, the J gene TRBJ2-1; D may be TRBD2 (7 bases). Trimming shortened V by 2 bases and J by 5 bases, and 13 bases separated the two germline ends. CDR1 is MRHNA and CDR2 is SNTAGT in the germline V gene. The CDR3 consists of 15 residues. This CDR3 is CASSDKGGTHNEQFF. The DNA for the CDR3 is TGTGCCAGCAGTGACAAGGGGGGGACACACAATGAGCAGTTCTTC.

The chain is built from TRBV5-1 and TRBJ2-1, with 13 positions matching TRBD2. This CDR3 comprises 15 residues. V shed 1 base and J 6 bases; nucleotides not matched to a gene: 1. From germline, CDR1 is SGHRS and CDR2 YFSETQ. This chain's CDR3 is CASSLTSGRANEQFF. The CDR3 coding sequence is TGCGCCAGCAGCTTGACTAGCGGGAGGGCCAATGAGCAGTTCTTC.

The rearrangement uses TRBV30 and TRBJ1-3; D is undetermined. This CDR3 has 15 residues. Trimming took 0 bases from V and 0 from J, leaving 9 bases between them. CDR1 is GTSNPN and CDR2 is SVGIG in the germline V gene (reference sequence). Written as DNA, the CDR3 is TGTGCCTGGAGTGTAGGCGGTACCTCTGGAAACACCATATATTTT. Amino acids: CAWSVGGTSGNTIYF. Looking up the rest from reference TRBV30 and TRBJ1-3 gives the full variable domain: SQTIHQWPATLVQPVGSPLSLECTVEGTSNPNLYWYRQAAGRGLQLLFYSVGIGQISSEVPQNLSASRPQDRQFILSSKKLLLSDSGFYLCAWSVGGTSGNTIYFGEGSWLTVV.

The J gene is TRBJ2-1, the V gene TRBV5-4, with D possibly matching TRBD1 (5 bases). This CDR3 is 17 amino acids long. V lost 1 base and J lost 2, with 16 bases in between. Germline loops: CDR1 SGHNT, CDR2 YYREEE (reference sequence). The chain's CDR3 is CASSLRSGRVTYNEQFF. CDR3 DNA sequence: TGTGCCAGCAGCTTGCGGTCCGGCAGGGTAACCTACAATGAGCAGTTCTTC.

This chain joins TRBV30 and TRBJ1-2; possible D gene TRBD1, 6 bases. Germline assignment: CDR1 GTSNPN and CDR2 SVGIG (reference sequence). CDR3 length: 12 amino acids. The germline V and J ends were trimmed by 1 base and 8 bases, with 11 bases remaining between them. CDR3 sequence: CAWSGGPGGYTF. CDR3 DNA sequence: TGTGCCTGGAGTGGGGGGCCCGGAGGCTACACCTTC.

The CDR3 loop reads CASSFGRGYEQYF. The CDR3 DNA sequence: TGTGCCAGCAGCTTCGGCAGGGGGTACGAGCAGTACTTC. The chain is built from TRBV5-6 and TRBJ2-7; 7 positions agree with TRBD1. The CDR3 runs 13 residues. Looked up from germline, CDR1 is SGHDT and CDR2 is YYEEEE. V lost 2 bases and J lost 4; bases outside the gene matches: 3.

CDR3 residues: CASIVRQGGRGYTF. Written as DNA, the CDR3 is TGTGCCAGCATAGTTAGGCAGGGCGGACGAGGCTACACCTTC. The V and J genes are TRBV6-1 and TRBJ1-2; possible D gene TRBD1, 5 bases. The CDR3 is 14 residues long. Germline V gene data show CDR1 as MNHNS and CDR2 as SASEGT. With 7 bases removed from V and 8 bases from J, the gap between germline ends came to 20 bases.

V usage is TRBV2 and J usage is TRBJ1-2; D is possibly TRBD1 (5 bases). The CDR3 is 15 amino acids. Germline-derived CDR1 and CDR2 are SNHLY and FYNNEI. The ends were cut back, 6 bases at V and 3 bases at J, with 17 bases in the middle. The CDR3 sequence: CASRNQGTGDYGYTF. DNA of the CDR3: TGTGCCAGCAGAAACCAAGGGACGGGGGACTATGGCTACACCTTC. Filled out from reference TRBV2 and TRBJ1-2, the complete variable domain reads EPEVTQTPSHQVTQMGQEVILRCVPISNHLYFYWYRQILGQKVEFLVSFYNNEISEKSEIFDDQFSVERPDGSNFTLKIRSTKLEDSAMYFCASRNQGTGDYGYTFGSGTRLTVV.

This clone has a handful of counts. The chain employs TRBV7-9 and TRBJ1-6; D is perhaps TRBD1 (5 bases). CDR1 SEHNR and CDR2 FQNEAQ come from the germline V gene (reference sequence). The CDR3 extends over 13 amino acids. Trimming stripped 5 bases from V and 6 bases from J, with 8 bases between. CDR3 sequence: CASSPTANSPLHF. CDR3 DNA: TGTGCCAGCAGCCCGACAGCTAATTCACCCCTCCACTTT. Full variable domain (outside the CDR3, taken from reference TRBV7-9 and TRBJ1-6): DTGVSQNPRHKITKRGQNVTFRCDPISEHNRLYWYRQTLGQGPEFLTYFQNEAQLEKSRLLSDRFSAERPKGSFSTLEIQRTEQGDSAMYLCASSPTANSPLHFGNGTRLTVT.